The source of this TCR beta chain is a study of T cells in Graves' hyperthyroidism and ophthalmopathy. Broader study findings: Blood also showed most of the thyroid clonotypes that were expanded above 0.001. From stable hyperthyroidism, ophthalmopathy was separated by a 13 V-J model.

This clonotype has a handful of counts. Antigen: not known. TCR beta CDR3 region amplification was performed from RNA transcripts. Carried out on the TCR CDR3, a first-round RT-PCR used the HTBI primer set. Each CDR3 protein is one row after TCRdb ran MiXCR on the multiplex PCR reads. The sample records 400,000 to 500,000 distinct CDR3 sequences, approximately 14% being singletons. Exclusion followed for patients with uncontrolled infection, other autoimmune disease, pregnancy or lactation. From germline, CDR1 is KGHDR and CDR2 SFDVKD. The V gene end was trimmed by 4 bases and the J gene end by 7 bases; junction bases not matched to a gene: 18. This CDR3 region has 19 residues.

The clonotype was recovered from a young man with Graves' ophthalmopathy. The chain employs TRBV24-1 and TRBJ2-2, with TRBD1 identical over 9 bases. Sequenced material: blood. The CDR3 DNA is TGTGCCACCAGTGACGCAGAGGGGGACAGGGTGGTTCGTGGCGGGGAGCTGTTTTTT. Translation gives CATSDAEGDRVVRGGELFF.